The present TCR beta chain was sequenced within a study of monozygotic twins with inflammatory bowel disease. From the 5' RACE reads, TCRdb lists one entry per CDR3 protein and no DNA. The sample data list about 330,000 distinct CDR3 sequences. Material: blood. The TCR sequence derives from a human donor with ulcerative colitis or Crohn's disease, or a healthy co-twin of an affected twin (not recorded which).

The CDR3: CSALNSLTGDTEAFF. The V and J genes are TRBV20-1 and TRBJ1-1; TCRdb's D call, TRBD1, is unchecked because there is no DNA. The CDR3 spans 15 residues. Germline V gives CDR1 DFQATT, CDR2 SNEGSKA (reference sequence).